This TCR beta chain stems from a study of blood T cell repertoires in COVID-19. Study as a whole: In each case, the material was cDNA or gDNA derived from T cells, B-cell-depleted T cells, or PBMCs.

This table comes from immunoSEQ multiplex PCR, and its TCRdb copy is limited to in-frame clones, with some not included. The table records approximately 280,000 clones, roughly 91% of them present only once. CDR3 length: 14 amino acids. V shed 5 bases and J 5 bases; nucleotides not matched to a gene: 6. Germline-derived CDR1 and CDR2 are MNHEY and SVGAGI. This rearrangement joins TRBV6-5 to TRBJ2-3; 8 bases map to TRBD2. Sequenced sample: peripheral blood. This receptor was taken from a middle-aged man with acute or convalescent COVID-19. The CDR3 DNA sequence: TGTGCCAGCAGTAGCGGGGGTTATCTAGATACGCAGTATTTT. Translating it yields CASSSGGYLDTQYF.